This TCR beta chain was documented in a study of blood T cell repertoires in COVID-19. CDR1 SGHNT and CDR2 YYREEE come from the germline V gene (reference sequence). CDR3 length: 13 amino acids. With V trimmed by 4 bases and J by 6 bases, 6 bases remained unmatched. This table comes from immunoSEQ multiplex PCR, and its TCRdb copy is limited to in-frame clones, with some not included. The data show about 70,000 clones, with roughly nine tenths seen just once and about 8.9% held by the top ten. The chain joins TRBV5-4 to TRBJ1-2; 7 bases align to TRBD1. This sequence was found in a man aged 45-65 years with active COVID-19. Sequencing used peripheral blood. Here the CDR3 DNA reads TGTGCCAGCAGCCGAGGGACAGAAAATGGCTACACCTTC. Translation: CASSRGTENGYTF.